This T cell receptor (beta chain) emerged from a study of blood T cell repertoires in COVID-19. At the level of the study: In each case, the material was cDNA or gDNA derived from T cells, B-cell-depleted T cells, or PBMCs.

The length of the CDR3 is 15 residues. CDR1 and CDR2 from the germline V gene are KGHSH and LQKENI. Trimming stripped 1 base from V and 3 bases from J, with 11 bases between. As handled by the study authors: Counts of nucleated cells, estimated from reference gene primer amplification, were obtained. This table comes from immunoSEQ multiplex PCR, and its TCRdb copy is limited to in-frame clones, with some not included. V and J calls and clone size are given by that table; D and trimming were obtained from the DNA. In the table there are more than 30,000 clones, almost 90% of which are singletons. This clonotype was sampled from a man in his fifties or sixties with active COVID-19. The source material was peripheral blood. The chain joins TRBV18 to TRBJ2-3; possible D gene TRBD2, 6 bases. The CDR3 DNA is TGTGCCAGCTCACCACAGCAGGGAGGTACAGATACGCAGTATTTT. This gives the protein CASSPQQGGTDTQYF.